Listed below are T cell receptor beta chains from one sample, sequenced in a study of cytomegalovirus exposure and HLA in healthy donors. Data came from immunoSEQ multiplex PCR; TCRdb stores just in-frame clones and leaves some out. This sample has 150,000 to 200,000 clones, with roughly 82% found just once. Sequencing was done on a sample of PBMCs. The receptor set was obtained from a girl aged 10-17 years in good health and CMV-seropositive. Each CDR3 is given with its conserved first and last residue. The D gene is left open where the match is weak. Size values are once, few and many counts, or a class for expanded clones, and some rows have none.

D gene | J gene | clone size | V gene | CDR3 DNA | CDR3 protein
TRBD1 | TRBJ1-5 | NA | TRBV2 | TGTGCCAGCAGGGCCGGGACAGGGGGCAATCAGCCCCAGCATTTT | CASRAGTGGNQPQHF
NA | TRBJ2-1 | NA | TRBV15 | TGTGCCACCAGCAGGGGCGGGGCGGGGGAGCAGTTCTTC | CATSRGGAGEQFF
NA | TRBJ2-1 | few | TRBV7-3 | TGTGCCAGCAGCTTAACAGGGGGATGGGGATCCTACAATGAGCAGTTCTTC | CASSLTGGWGSYNEQFF
NA | TRBJ2-6 | NA | TRBV27 | TGTGCCAGCAGCCTCCGGGGGGCCAACGTCCTGACTTTC | CASSLRGANVLTF
TRBD2 | TRBJ2-3 | NA | TRBV5-6 | TGTGCCAGCAGCTTCGGGACTAGGCTCACAGATACGCAGTATTTT | CASSFGTRLTDTQYF
TRBD1 | TRBJ2-7 | few | TRBV27 | TGTGCCACTCGACAGGGTCCCTACGAGCAGTACTTC | CATRQGPYEQYF
TRBD1 | TRBJ2-2 | NA | TRBV5-1 | TGCGCCAGCAGCTCGGGACAGGGCACCGGGGAGCTGTTTTTT | CASSSGQGTGELFF
NA | TRBJ1-5 | NA | TRBV4-2 | TGTGCCAGCAGCCGGCTTTTGGGAGAGCCCCAGCATTTT | CASSRLLGEPQHF
NA | TRBJ1-6 | NA | TRBV2 | TGTGCCAGCAGTGAGGCAGGGGATAATTCACCCCTCCACTTT | CASSEAGDNSPLHF
NA | TRBJ2-7 | NA | TRBV9 | TGTGCCAGCAGCGCCCGGGACTTACCCTACGAGCAGTACTTC | CASSARDLPYEQYF
TRBD1 | TRBJ1-2 | NA | TRBV20-1 | TGCAGTCCAGGGGGCGCGAGTGGCTACACCTTC | CSPGGASGYTF
NA | TRBJ2-7 | NA | TRBV6-5 | TGTGCCAGCAGGGTACAGGGTGCCGAGCAGTACTTC | CASRVQGAEQYF
TRBD1 | TRBJ1-2 | NA | TRBV5-5 | TGTGCCAGCAGTCGGAATTTCGGGACAGGGGCTTTCGATGGCTACACCTTC | CASSRNFGTGAFDGYTF
TRBD2 | TRBJ2-7 | NA | TRBV18 | TGTGCCAGCTCACCAGGTGGGCGGGAGCCTCACTACGAGCAGTACTTC | CASSPGGREPHYEQYF
TRBD1 | TRBJ2-1 | NA | TRBV7-2 | TGTGCCAGCAGCTCGGACAGGGGGCACTACAATGAGCAGTTCTTC | CASSSDRGHYNEQFF
NA | TRBJ1-2 | NA | TRBV10-3 | TGTGCCATCAGTGAGTCGATTCTAGCCGACGCGTTTTATGGCTACACCTTC | CAISESILADAFYGYTF
NA | TRBJ2-1 | NA | TRBV1 | TGCACCAGCAGCCAAGATGGGGCGGTCGCGGGAGACTACAATGAGCAGTTCTTC | CTSSQDGAVAGDYNEQFF
TRBD1 | TRBJ2-1 | NA | TRBV27 | TGTGCCAGCAGTTCTCGGGAACAGACAGGGGTCGGCAATGAGCAGTTCTTC | CASSSREQTGVGNEQFF
TRBD1 | TRBJ1-5 | NA | TRBV7-8 | TGTGCCAGCAGCTTAGGGACAGGGAGAGGTCAGCCCCAGCATTTT | CASSLGTGRGQPQHF
NA | TRBJ1-1 | few | TRBV4-1 | TGCGCCAGCAGCCAAGCTATAGATGCGGAAGCTTTCTTT | CASSQAIDAEAFF
NA | TRBJ1-2 | NA | TRBV14 | TGTGCCAGCAGCCAACTTCGGGGGGCGGCCTATGGCTACACCTTC | CASSQLRGAAYGYTF
NA | TRBJ1-1 | NA | TRBV25-1 | TGTGCCAGCTCACCCGACAGAGCTCTCGACACTGAAGCTTTCTTT | CASSPDRALDTEAFF
TRBD1 | TRBJ1-5 | NA | TRBV6-1 | TGTGCCAGCAGACCTCCCGGGACAGGATATCAGCCCCAGCATTTT | CASRPPGTGYQPQHF
NA | TRBJ2-3 | NA | TRBV9 | TGTGCCAGCAGCCCGCGGGGAGGCGGAAGCACAGATACGCAGTATTTT | CASSPRGGGSTDTQYF
TRBD1 | TRBJ2-3 | NA | TRBV7-9 | TGTGCCAGCAGCTTAGCTGGGACAGGGGAAGATACGCAGTATTTT | CASSLAGTGEDTQYF
NA | TRBJ1-5 | NA | TRBV7-3 | TGTGCCAGCAGCTTAACCCGGCTACGACGACAGCTCCATAGCAATCAGCCCCAGCATTTT | CASSLTRLRRQLHSNQPQHF
TRBD1 | TRBJ2-3 | NA | TRBV2 | TGTGCCAGCAGTGAGGACAGGTGGGGAAGCACAGATACGCAGTATTTT | CASSEDRWGSTDTQYF
NA | TRBJ2-5 | NA | TRBV7-9 | TGTGCCAGCAGCCCACAGACGCAGGAGGCCCAGTACTTC | CASSPQTQEAQYF
TRBD2 | TRBJ2-7 | once | TRBV6-6 | TGTGCCAGCAGCACCCAGGGAGGGCGCGAGCAGTACTTC | CASSTQGGREQYF
NA | TRBJ2-5 | once | TRBV6-6 | TGTGCCAGCAGTTACACGGAAGAGACCCAGTACTTC | CASSYTEETQYF
NA | TRBJ2-5 | NA | TRBV27 | TGTGCCAGCAGTCCCCAGTACTCGACTTTGGGGACCCAGTACTTC | CASSPQYSTLGTQYF
TRBD1 | TRBJ2-7 | NA | TRBV6-1 | TGTGCCAGCAGTGAGCCCGGGACAGGGAGCTACGAGCAGTACTTC | CASSEPGTGSYEQYF